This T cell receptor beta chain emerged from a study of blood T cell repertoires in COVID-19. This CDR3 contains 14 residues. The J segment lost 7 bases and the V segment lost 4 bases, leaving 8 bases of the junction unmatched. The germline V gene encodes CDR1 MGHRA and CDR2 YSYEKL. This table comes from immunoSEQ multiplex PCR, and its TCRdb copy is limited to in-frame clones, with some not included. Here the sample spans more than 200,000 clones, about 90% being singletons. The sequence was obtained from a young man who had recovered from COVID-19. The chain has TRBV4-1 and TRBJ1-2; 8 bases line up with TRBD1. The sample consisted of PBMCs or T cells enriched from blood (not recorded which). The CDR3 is CASSPSDRASGYTF. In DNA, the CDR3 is TGCGCCAGCAGCCCCTCGGACAGGGCAAGTGGCTACACCTTC.